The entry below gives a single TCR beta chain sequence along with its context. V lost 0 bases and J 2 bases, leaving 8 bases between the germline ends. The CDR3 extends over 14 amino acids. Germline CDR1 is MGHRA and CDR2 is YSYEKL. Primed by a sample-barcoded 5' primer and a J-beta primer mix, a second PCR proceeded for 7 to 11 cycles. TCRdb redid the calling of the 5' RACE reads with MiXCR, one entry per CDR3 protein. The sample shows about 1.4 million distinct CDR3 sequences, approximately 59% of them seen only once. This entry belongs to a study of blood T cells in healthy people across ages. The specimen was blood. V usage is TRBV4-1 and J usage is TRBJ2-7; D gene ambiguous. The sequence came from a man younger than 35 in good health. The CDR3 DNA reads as TGCGCCAGCAGCCAAGAGGCGCAGGCCTACGAGCAGTACTTC. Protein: CASSQEAQAYEQYF.